This T cell receptor (beta chain) stems from a study of regulatory T cells in long-lasting Graves disease. Of note for this clonotype: Its cognate antigen is unknown.

Regarding the study as a whole: TCR diversity was lower in persistent Graves' patients than in newly diagnosed ones.

Arm-PCR with iRepertoire HTBI primers amplified the CDR3 regions for these TCR beta libraries. MiXCR, applied by TCRdb to the multiplex PCR reads, yields one record per CDR3 protein. The profile shows 500,000 to 700,000 distinct CDR3 sequences, about 32% of them singletons. The time point here: persistent/refractory GD, antithyroid drugs over 5 years with positive TRAb. There was RNA extracted from PBMCs, and the TCR library was made from it. The patient group derived from an endocrinology department in Xi'an, China. The material sequenced was peripheral blood mononuclear cells (PBMCs), taken when the disease was refractory, from a patient treated with antithyroid drugs. This TCR was recovered from a female donor with Graves disease.

The CDR3 loop is CASAGSPHQPQHF. CDR3 DNA sequence: TGTGCCAGCGCAGGGAGCCCCCATCAGCCCCAGCATTTT. The J gene is TRBJ1-5, the V gene TRBV11-2; a possible D gene is TRBD1 (5 bases). The germline V and J ends were trimmed by 8 bases and 5 bases, with 13 bases remaining between them. Looked up from germline, CDR1 is SGHAT and CDR2 is FQNNGV. There are 13 residues in the CDR3. Combining the CDR3 with reference TRBV11-2 and TRBJ1-5 gives the whole variable domain EAGVAQSPRYKIIEKRQSVAFWCNPISGHATLYWYQQILGQGPKLLIQFQNNGVVDDSQLPKDRFSAERLKGVDSTLKIQPAKLEDSAVYLCASAGSPHQPQHFGDGTRLSIL.